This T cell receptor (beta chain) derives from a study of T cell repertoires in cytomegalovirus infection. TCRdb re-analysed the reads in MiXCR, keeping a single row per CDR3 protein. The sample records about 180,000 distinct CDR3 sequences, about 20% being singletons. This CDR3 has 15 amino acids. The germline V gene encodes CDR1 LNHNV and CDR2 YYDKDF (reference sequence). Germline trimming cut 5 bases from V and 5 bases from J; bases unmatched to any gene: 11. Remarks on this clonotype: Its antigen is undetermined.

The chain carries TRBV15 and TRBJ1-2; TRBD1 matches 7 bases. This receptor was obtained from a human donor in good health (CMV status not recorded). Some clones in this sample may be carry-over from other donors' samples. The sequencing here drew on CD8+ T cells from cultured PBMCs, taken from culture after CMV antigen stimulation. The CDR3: CATSPDRADVYGYTF. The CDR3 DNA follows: TGTGCCACCAGCCCTGACAGGGCGGACGTTTATGGCTACACCTTC.